The next 12 T cell receptor beta chains were all read from a single sample in a study of T cell repertoires in cytomegalovirus infection. TCRdb called the reads again in MiXCR, with one record for every CDR3 protein. This repertoire shows roughly 280,000 distinct CDR3 sequences, roughly 13% found once; its top ten account for around 8.8%. The sequencing input was PBMCs. The receptors come from a human donor in good health (CMV status not recorded). Some clones in this sample may be carry-over from other donors' samples.

This clonotype was seen more than once but under ten times. The genes are TRBV29-1 and TRBJ2-3; D may match TRBD1 or TRBD2 (5 bases each). The CDR3 is made up of 14 amino acids. Trimming took 1 base from V and 1 from J, leaving 9 bases between them. In germline, CDR1 is SQVTM, CDR2 ANQGSEA. CDR3 in amino acids: CSVEGDPRTDTQYF. CDR3 bases: TGCAGCGTTGAAGGGGACCCGCGCACAGATACGCAGTATTTT.

This clonotype has ten or more counts. The chain uses TRBV7-6 and TRBJ2-1; D assignment may be TRBD1 or TRBD2 (5 bases each). There are 14 residues in the CDR3. With 5 bases removed from V and 7 bases from J, the gap between germline ends came to 15 bases. Looked up from germline, CDR1 is SGHVS and CDR2 is FNYEAQ. CDR3: CASSDRGELNEQFF. The CDR3 DNA reads as TGTGCCAGCAGCGACCGAGGGGAGTTGAATGAGCAGTTCTTC.

This clonotype was counted ten times or more. The V call is TRBV6-1, the J call TRBJ1-3; a weak D match, TRBD1 (5 bases). CDR3 size: 18 residues. V lost 5 bases to trimming and J lost 0 bases, with 20 bases between them. CDR1 is MNHNS and CDR2 is SASEGT in the germline V gene. The CDR3 sequence is CASSPIGVGGHSGNTIYF. Here the CDR3 DNA reads TGTGCCAGCAGTCCCATCGGGGTTGGGGGTCACTCTGGAAACACCATATATTTT.

The chain recombines TRBV2 with TRBJ1-3; TRBD1 aligns across 9 bases. Germline-derived CDR1 and CDR2 are SNHLY and FYNNEI. After removal of 6 bases from V and 3 bases from J, the junction contained 9 bases not matched to a gene. The CDR3 covers 16 residues. As DNA, the CDR3 is TGTGCCAGCAGAGCCCCGGGACAGGGAATTGGAAACACCATATATTTT. Protein sequence: CASRAPGQGIGNTIYF. The whole variable domain, filled in from reference TRBV2 and TRBJ1-3, reads EPEVTQTPSHQVTQMGQEVILRCVPISNHLYFYWYRQILGQKVEFLVSFYNNEISEKSEIFDDQFSVERPDGSNFTLKIRSTKLEDSAMYFCASRAPGQGIGNTIYFGEGSWLTVV.

This clonotype has a handful of counts. This chain connects TRBV11-2 to TRBJ1-1; 8 bases align to TRBD1. V lost 1 base and J lost 6; bases outside the gene matches: 10. The CDR3 has 16 amino acids. Germline V CDR1 and CDR2: SGHAT, FQNNGV. This chain's CDR3 is CASSLVGGAQGAEAFF. DNA for the CDR3: TGTGCCAGCAGCTTAGTGGGGGGGGCACAGGGGGCTGAAGCTTTCTTT.

V is TRBV2 and J is TRBJ1-2, with 8 bases fitting TRBD1. Looked up from germline, CDR1 is SNHLY and CDR2 is FYNNEI. This CDR3 region has 13 residues. Trimming at V came to 6 bases and at J to 8 bases, leaving 8 bases not matched to a gene. CDR3 residues: CASSETGARGYTF. CDR3 coding DNA: TGTGCCAGCAGCGAGACAGGGGCACGAGGCTACACCTTC.

This clonotype was detected many times. The chain combines TRBV14 with TRBJ2-7, with 9 bases that match TRBD1. Germline CDR1 is SGHDN and CDR2 is FVKESK. The CDR3 has 16 amino acids. V dropped 4 bases and J dropped 1; count of bases not matched to a gene: 8. CDR3 nucleotide sequence: TGTGCCAGCAGCCCCTACAAAGGGACAGGGTCCTACGAGCAGTACTTC. It yields the protein CASSPYKGTGSYEQYF.

This clonotype was counted at least ten times. The V call is TRBV10-2, the J call TRBJ2-2; 12 bases map to TRBD2. CDR3 size: 15 residues. V trimming: 7 bases; J trimming: 4 bases; junction bases outside the gene matches: 4. The germline V gene has CDR1 WSHSY and CDR2 SAAADI. CDR3 residues: CASNLLAGGTGELFF. CDR3 sequence (DNA): TGCGCCAGCAACCTACTAGCGGGGGGCACCGGGGAGCTGTTTTTT.

This clonotype has only a few counts. V usage is TRBV14 and J usage is TRBJ1-1; possibly TRBD1 for D (5 bases). Trimming took 4 bases from V and 6 from J, leaving 21 bases between them. Germline V gene sequence: CDR1 SGHDN, CDR2 FVKESK. The CDR3 runs 16 residues. CDR3: CASSPRRGRRDPEAFF. Here the CDR3 DNA reads TGTGCCAGCAGCCCGAGACGGGGCCGTAGGGACCCTGAAGCTTTCTTT. Drawing the rest from reference TRBV14 and TRBJ1-1, the complete variable domain is EAGVTQFPSHSVIEKGQTVTLRCDPISGHDNLYWYRRVMGKEIKFLLHFVKESKQDESGMPNNRFLAERTGGTYSTLKVQPAELEDSGVYFCASSPRRGRRDPEAFFGQGTRLTVV.

The rearrangement uses TRBV3-1 and TRBJ1-2; tentatively, D is TRBD1 (6 bases). V gave up 2 bases and J gave up 7 bases, with 14 bases separating them. Germline V gene lookup returns CDR1 LGHDT and CDR2 YNNKEL (reference sequence). CDR3 length equals 14 residues. CDR3 loop: CASSQPRGKGGYTF. CDR3 DNA sequence: TGTGCCAGCAGCCAACCCAGGGGAAAGGGTGGCTACACCTTC. The full variable domain, rest sourced from reference TRBV3-1 and TRBJ1-2, is DTAVSQTPKYLVTQMGNDKSIKCEQNLGHDTMYWYKQDSKKFLKIMFSYNNKELIINETVPNRFSPKSPDKAHLNLHINSLELGDSAVYFCASSQPRGKGGYTFGSGTRLTVV.

This clonotype was found a few times. The chain uses TRBV6-2 or TRBV6-3 and TRBJ2-1; TRBD1 is a possible D gene (5 bases). The CDR3 has 14 amino acids. Trimming removed 0 bases from V and 9 bases from J, with 12 bases in between. Germline V gene data show CDR1 as MNHEY and CDR2 as SVGEGT. Here the CDR3 reads CASSYSGPRTEQFF. The CDR3, as DNA: TGTGCCAGCAGTTACTCGGGGCCGCGCACTGAGCAGTTCTTC.

V and J are TRBV5-4 and TRBJ1-4; 10 positions match TRBD1. The J segment lost 7 bases and the V segment lost 2 bases, leaving 2 bases of the junction unmatched. The CDR3 sequence is 14 residues long. CDR1 SGHNT and CDR2 YYREEE come from the germline V gene (reference sequence). The CDR3 region is CASSFRDRGEKLFF. CDR3 nucleotides: TGTGCCAGCAGCTTCCGGGACAGGGGTGAAAAACTGTTTTTT.